A selection of T cell receptor beta chains follows, all from one sample in a study of blood T cell repertoires in COVID-19. The repertoire was sequenced with immunoSEQ multiplex PCR; TCRdb's copy has only in-frame clones and lacks some. The sample comprises about 310,000 clones, about nine tenths of which are singletons, and approximately 2.2% rests with the top ten. Sequenced material: peripheral blood. The source is a man younger than 35 with active or convalescent COVID-19. Each CDR3 is given with its conserved first and last residue. D genes are given only for firm matches. Rows give clone size only sometimes, using once, few, many, or a class for an expanded clone.

abundance	d_gene	v_gene	j_gene	CDR3aa	CDR3nt
.	TRBD2	TRBV5-6	TRBJ2-1	CASSLRLAGVYEQFF	TGTGCCAGCAGCCTCAGACTAGCGGGAGTCTATGAGCAGTTCTTC
once	.	TRBV5-1	TRBJ1-2	CASSLLDSRGYTF	TGCGCCAGCAGCTTGCTAGACAGTCGTGGCTACACCTTC
.	.	TRBV6-5	TRBJ1-1	CASRTGPLNTEAFF	TGTGCCAGCAGAACAGGGCCCTTGAACACTGAAGCTTTCTTT
.	.	TRBV4-2	TRBJ2-1	CASSQDEAGLHYNEQFF	TGTGCCAGCAGCCAAGATGAAGCAGGACTACACTACAATGAGCAGTTCTTC
.	.	TRBV4-3	TRBJ2-4	CASSQDPRTGGAKNIQYF	TGCGCCAGCAGCCAGGACCCGCGGACCGGAGGAGCCAAAAACATTCAGTACTTC
.	TRBD2	TRBV15	TRBJ2-7	CATSVGLAVYEQYF	TGTGCCACCAGCGTAGGACTAGCGGTCTACGAGCAGTACTTC
.	TRBD2	TRBV27	TRBJ2-3	CASSPPLTSGRSPRTQYF	TGTGCCAGCAGTCCCCCCCTAACTAGCGGGAGGTCCCCGAGGACGCAGTATTTT
.	.	TRBV7-9	TRBJ1-2	CASSPNNRVLHGYTF	TGTGCCAGCAGCCCTAATAACAGGGTTTTACATGGCTACACCTTC
.	TRBD1	TRBV18	TRBJ2-7	CASSPGQGTHEQYF	TGTGCCAGCTCTCCCGGACAGGGCACCCACGAGCAGTACTTC
.	TRBD2	TRBV13	TRBJ2-7	CASSLSLAGGPRYEQYF	TGTGCCAGCAGCTTATCCCTAGCGGGAGGGCCTAGGTACGAGCAGTACTTC
.	.	TRBV7-2	TRBJ1-1	CASSLQGPNTEAFF	TGTGCCAGCAGCTTACAGGGCCCGAACACTGAAGCTTTCTTT
.	.	TRBV18	TRBJ1-1	CASSPSGANTEAFF	TGTGCCAGCTCACCTTCAGGGGCCAACACTGAAGCTTTCTTT
.	TRBD2	TRBV27	TRBJ2-2	CASSSLAGGYTGELFF	TGTGCCAGCAGTTCTCTAGCGGGAGGCTACACCGGGGAGCTGTTTTTT
.	.	TRBV7-2	TRBJ2-2	CASSLSLPGELFF	TGTGCCAGCAGCTTATCTCTTCCCGGGGAGCTGTTTTTT
once	TRBD1	TRBV6-5	TRBJ1-1	CASSYVTGAEAFF	TGTGCCAGCAGTTACGTAACAGGGGCTGAAGCTTTCTTT
.	TRBD1	TRBV4-1	TRBJ1-5	CASSVRLTIGTGGAGQPQHF	TGCGCCAGCAGCGTGAGGCTGACTATAGGGACAGGGGGCGCGGGACAGCCCCAGCATTTT
.	.	TRBV6-2/TRBV6-3	TRBJ1-6	CASSLRGGRSPLHF	TGTGCCAGCAGTCTCCGGGGTGGACGTTCACCCCTCCACTTT